These T cell receptor beta chains were read from a single sample in a study of T cell responses to AZD1222 COVID-19 vaccine. The data were produced by immunoSEQ multiplex PCR, yet TCRdb's version contains in-frame clones alone and is incomplete. Of around 120,000 clones in the sample, around 95% were seen once. Sample: peripheral blood, taken on day 0 of AZD1222 vaccination. The receptors originated from an adult in good health. CDR3s include the opening cysteine and the closing phenylalanine or tryptophan. The order of the fields is V gene, J gene, CDR3 protein.

TRBV10-3	TRBJ2-1	CAISDPGRTYNEQFF
TRBV12-3/TRBV12-4	TRBJ1-5	CASSLRNQPQHF
TRBV4-1	TRBJ1-2	CASSQETRGNYGYTF
TRBV10-3	TRBJ1-2	CAISESGTGYGYTF
TRBV6-5	TRBJ1-1	CASTSSGRRKAFF
TRBV12-3/TRBV12-4	TRBJ1-2	CASSLSIGYTF
TRBV19	TRBJ2-1	CASRQGAYNEQFF
TRBV10-2	TRBJ2-5	CASSESRARETQYF
TRBV7-9	TRBJ2-7	CASSSLVTYEQYF
TRBV13	TRBJ1-3	CASSFYSSGNTIYF
TRBV7-9	TRBJ2-1	CASSAGTGRNNEQFF
TRBV5-4	TRBJ2-7	CASSLPNAGQYF
TRBV5-4	TRBJ1-3	CASSLDRFSGNTIYF